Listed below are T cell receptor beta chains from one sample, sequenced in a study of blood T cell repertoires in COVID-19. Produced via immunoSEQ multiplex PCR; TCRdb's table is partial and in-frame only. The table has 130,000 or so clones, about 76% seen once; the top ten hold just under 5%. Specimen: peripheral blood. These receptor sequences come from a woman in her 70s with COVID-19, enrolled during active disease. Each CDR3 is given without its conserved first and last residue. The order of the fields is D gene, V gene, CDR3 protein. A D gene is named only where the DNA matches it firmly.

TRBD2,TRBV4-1,ASSQEGGYEVSSYNEQF
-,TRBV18,ASSPRGGEVYGYT
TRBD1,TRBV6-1,ASSEARTGGFLNTEAF
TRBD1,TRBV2,ASTPITGGIGEAF
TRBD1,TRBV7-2,ASSPDRGYQPQH
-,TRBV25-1,ASSVLSREYKSNQPQH
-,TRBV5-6,ASSLGADPSSYNSPLH
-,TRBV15,ATSRFGQSLNEQY
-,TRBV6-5,ASSPIEPQH
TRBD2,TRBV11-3,ASSSGLAGGPTDTQY
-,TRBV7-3,ASSLAGGADTQY
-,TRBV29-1,SVSAGNTEAF
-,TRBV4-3,ASGGTQNTEAF
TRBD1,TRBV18,ASSPGQNSEAF
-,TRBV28,ASSSPRGGTNGYT
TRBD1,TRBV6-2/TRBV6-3,ASSRQGLSNQPQH
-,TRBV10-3,AINAGSGNTIY
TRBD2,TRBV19,ASSPGGIKETQY
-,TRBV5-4,ASSQALGRGAF
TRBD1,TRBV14,ASSQADRVPYEQY
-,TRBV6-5,ASKGPNSYNSPLH
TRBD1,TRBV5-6,ASSLPGTGSREQY
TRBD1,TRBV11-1,ASSLQGAANEKLF
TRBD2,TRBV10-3,AISETSGASYEQY
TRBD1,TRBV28,ASSFTGDSPLH
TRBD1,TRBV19,ATVQGEGNQPQH
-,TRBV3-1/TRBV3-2,ASISGETQY
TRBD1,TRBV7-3,ASSLNRGTYNEQF
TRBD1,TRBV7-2,ASSLDGTGIYGYT
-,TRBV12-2,ASRHRRQGDQPQH
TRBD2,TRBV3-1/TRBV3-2,ASSQVQAGAYNEQF
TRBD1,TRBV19,ASSRTTGGNTEAF
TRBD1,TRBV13,ASSRKTGGSFETQY
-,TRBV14,ASSQATETQY
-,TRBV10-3,AISDRGTGNSYEQY
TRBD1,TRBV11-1,ASSLRQGGHTEAF
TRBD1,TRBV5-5,ASSLAGTGNYEQY
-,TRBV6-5,ASSSPSSYNSPLH
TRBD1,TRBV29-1,SGTGDNTDTQY
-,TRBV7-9,ASSIYTGTYGYT
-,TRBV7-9,ASSLSVVSGNTIY
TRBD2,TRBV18,ASSRSSGGNTGELF
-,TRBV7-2,ASSLALRSYEQY
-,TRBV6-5,ASILQGNTEAF
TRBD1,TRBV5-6,ASRGTGYEQY
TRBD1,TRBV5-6,ASSFGGQGTDTQY
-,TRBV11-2,ASSPRRIYEQY
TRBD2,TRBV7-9,ASSLQEYQGAGATDTQY
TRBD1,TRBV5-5,ASSWGQGRNTEAF
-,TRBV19,ASTTSGGDTIY
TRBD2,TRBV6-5,ASASKAGGDYEQY
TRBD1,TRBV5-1,ASSLRTGNTGELF
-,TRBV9,ASSVDRDTQY